The T cell receptor beta chain under discussion was sequenced for a study of shared T cell receptors in the human thymus. Assay used: immunoSEQ multiplex PCR; TCRdb lists only in-frame clones, some missing. Of hundreds of thousands of clones listed, around 87% are singletons. The V gene lost 3 bases and the J gene lost 7 bases, with 19 bases spanning the gap. Germline CDR1 is KGHSH and CDR2 is LQKENI. The CDR3 runs 15 residues. This clone has just one count. The data were also submitted as part of a second study, on human thymus T cells. From that paper: Thymic material originated from resections removed in the course of corrective heart surgery.

Sequencing was performed on thymocytes. This receptor was identified in a boy in the first two years of life with a congenital heart defect. The chain links TRBV18 to TRBJ2-7; D may be TRBD2 (5 bases). The CDR3 DNA reads TGTGCCAGCTCACCCCGAGAGGGCCCTAAGTGGGAGCAGTACTTC. Its protein is CASSPREGPKWEQYF. The variable domain in full, completed from reference TRBV18 and TRBJ2-7, reads NAGVMQNPRHLVRRRGQEARLRCSPMKGHSHVYWYRQLPEEGLKFMVYLQKENIIDESGMPKERFSAEFPKEGPSILRIQQVVRGDSAAYFCASSPREGPKWEQYFGPGTRLTVT.